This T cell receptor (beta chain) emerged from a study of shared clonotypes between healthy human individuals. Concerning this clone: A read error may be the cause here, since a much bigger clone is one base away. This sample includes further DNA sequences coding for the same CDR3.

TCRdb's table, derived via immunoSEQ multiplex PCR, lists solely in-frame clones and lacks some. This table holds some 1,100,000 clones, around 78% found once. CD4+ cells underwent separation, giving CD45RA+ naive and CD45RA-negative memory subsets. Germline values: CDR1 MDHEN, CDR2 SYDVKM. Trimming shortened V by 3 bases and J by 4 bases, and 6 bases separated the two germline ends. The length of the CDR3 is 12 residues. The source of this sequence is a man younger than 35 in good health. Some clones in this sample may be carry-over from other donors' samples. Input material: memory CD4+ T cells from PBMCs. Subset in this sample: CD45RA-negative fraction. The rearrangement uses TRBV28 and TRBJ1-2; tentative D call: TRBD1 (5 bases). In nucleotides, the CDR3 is TGTGCCAGCAGTTTGGGGGGCTATGGCTACACCTTC. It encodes CASSLGGYGYTF.